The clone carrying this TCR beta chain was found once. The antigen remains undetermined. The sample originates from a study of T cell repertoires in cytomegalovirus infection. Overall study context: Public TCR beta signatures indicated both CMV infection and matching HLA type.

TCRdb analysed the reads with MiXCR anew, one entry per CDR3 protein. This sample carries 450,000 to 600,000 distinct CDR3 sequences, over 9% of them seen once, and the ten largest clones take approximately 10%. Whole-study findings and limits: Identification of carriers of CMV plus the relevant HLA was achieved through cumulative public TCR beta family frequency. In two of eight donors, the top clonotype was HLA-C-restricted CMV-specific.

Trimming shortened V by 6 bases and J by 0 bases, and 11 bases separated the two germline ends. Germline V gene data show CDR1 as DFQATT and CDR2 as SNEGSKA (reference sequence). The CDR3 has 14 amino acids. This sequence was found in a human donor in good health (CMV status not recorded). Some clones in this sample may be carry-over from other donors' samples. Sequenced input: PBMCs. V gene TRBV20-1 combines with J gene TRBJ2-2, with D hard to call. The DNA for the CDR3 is TGCAGTGCGAAACAAAGGACGAACACCGGGGAGCTGTTTTTT. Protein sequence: CSAKQRTNTGELFF.